Listed below are T cell receptor beta chains from one sample, sequenced in a study of response to subunit inactivated influenza vaccine. TCRdb analysed the RT-PCR reads with MiXCR anew, one entry per CDR3 protein. Here the sample spans about 480,000 distinct CDR3 sequences, approximately 11% being singletons. The sample consisted of PBMCs from blood, taken roughly 6 weeks after vaccination. The receptors originated from a man aged 45-65 years who received an inactivated influenza vaccine. Each CDR3 is given with its conserved first and last residue. D genes are given only for firm matches. Clone size, where shown, is once, few, many, or a class for clones that have expanded.

TRBV7-7	-	-	TRBJ1-6	TGTGCCAGCAGCTTAGCTGGGGCAGGGGAGAGCCGCGGTTCACCCCTCCACTTT	CASSLAGAGESRGSPLHF
TRBV7-9	-	many	TRBJ1-2	TGTGCCAGCAGGCGGGGGGCGGAGGGCTACACCTTC	CASRRGAEGYTF
TRBV2	-	-	TRBJ2-2	TGTGCCAGCAGTGAACTGGGCCCGAACACCGGGGAGCTGTTTTTT	CASSELGPNTGELFF
TRBV29-1	TRBD2	-	TRBJ2-1	TGCAGCGTTGAGGAACTAGCGGGGAATTACAATGAGCAGTTCTTC	CSVEELAGNYNEQFF
TRBV3-1	-	-	TRBJ2-7	TGTGCCAGCAGCCAAGTTTCGGGGGACCGTTCCTACGAGCAGTACTTC	CASSQVSGDRSYEQYF
TRBV12-3/TRBV12-4	-	few	TRBJ2-1	TGTGCCAGCGGGTTGCGGGCGGGATGGTTCTTC	CASGLRAGWFF
TRBV12-2	-	few	TRBJ2-7	TGTGCAAGTCGCTTAGCTCCCGGGATTATGAGCTCCTACGAGCAGTACTTC	CASRLAPGIMSSYEQYF
TRBV7-9	-	few	TRBJ1-2	TGTGCCAGCAGCGACCACAGGGTGGTAGACTATGGCTACACCTTC	CASSDHRVVDYGYTF
TRBV7-2	-	-	TRBJ1-5	TGTGCCAGCAGCTTAGGACCTTATAGCAATCAGCCCCAGCATTTT	CASSLGPYSNQPQHF
TRBV11-3	-	-	TRBJ2-7	TGTGCCAGCACCGAAGACAGAATCCCCTACGAGCAGTACTTC	CASTEDRIPYEQYF
TRBV27	-	many	TRBJ2-7	TGTGCCAGCAAGGATCCCTCCTACGAGCAGTACTTC	CASKDPSYEQYF
TRBV2	TRBD2	-	TRBJ2-7	TGTGCCAGCAGAAGTAGCGGGGGTGCGTACGAGCAGTACTTC	CASRSSGGAYEQYF
TRBV6-5	-	-	TRBJ2-2	TGTGCCAGCAGTTACTCAGACATGCTCGGGGAGCTGTTTTTT	CASSYSDMLGELFF
TRBV30	TRBD1	-	TRBJ2-5	TGTGCCTGGAGTGTACTCCCTCGGACAGGGGGAAAGACCCAGTACTTC	CAWSVLPRTGGKTQYF
TRBV5-1	TRBD1	few	TRBJ2-1	TGCGCCAGCAGCCCTCTGCATGGGACAGCCAATGAGCAGTTCTTC	CASSPLHGTANEQFF
TRBV28	-	few	TRBJ2-2	TGTGCCAGCAGTTTAGAAATGACCCGTGGGGAGCTGTTTTTT	CASSLEMTRGELFF
TRBV5-1	-	-	TRBJ2-3	TGCGCCAGCAGCCCATGCGGGACATCGAGCACAGATACGCAGTATTTT	CASSPCGTSSTDTQYF
TRBV20-1	-	many	TRBJ2-7	TGCAGTGCGGAGGGACGTACCTACGAGCAGTACTTC	CSAEGRTYEQYF
TRBV7-9	-	many	TRBJ2-7	TGTGCCAGCAGCTCCGTCTCCTACGAGCAGTACTTC	CASSSVSYEQYF
TRBV2	-	many	TRBJ2-1	TGTGCCAGCAGTGAATCTGGGGGTGAGCAGTTCTTC	CASSESGGEQFF
TRBV7-2	-	-	TRBJ2-1	TGTGCCAGCAGCGGCCTAAAAGGGGGTGAGCAGTTCTTC	CASSGLKGGEQFF
TRBV11-2	-	few	TRBJ2-3	TGTGCCAGCAGCCAAGAAGCCCGGCCTACTAGCACAGATACGCAGTATTTT	CASSQEARPTSTDTQYF
TRBV28	-	few	TRBJ1-6	TGTGCCAGCAGTTTAGGGGACCGTACGAATTCACCCCTCCACTTT	CASSLGDRTNSPLHF
TRBV28	TRBD2	-	TRBJ2-7	TGTGCCAGCAGTTTCCCAGCGGGGGTCTCCTACGAGCAGTACTTC	CASSFPAGVSYEQYF
TRBV4-3	TRBD1	few	TRBJ2-2	TGCGCCAGCAGCCAAGAAACAGGGGTCGCCGGGGAGCTGTTTTTT	CASSQETGVAGELFF
TRBV15	-	-	TRBJ2-2	TGTGCCACCAGCACGTGGGACGCAGGCCAGGGGCTGTTTTTT	CATSTWDAGQGLFF
TRBV27	TRBD1	-	TRBJ2-7	TGTGCCAGCAGAATGGGACAGGGGGCAGGGGAGCAGTACTTC	CASRMGQGAGEQYF
TRBV24-1	-	-	TRBJ2-2	TGTGCCACCAGTGCCCGCGGGGCCGGGGGCTCCGGGGAGCTGTTTTTT	CATSARGAGGSGELFF
TRBV20-1	TRBD2	-	TRBJ2-1	TGCAGTGCTCGACCTAGCGGGAGGACTCTAAATGAGCAGTTCTTC	CSARPSGRTLNEQFF
TRBV6-2/TRBV6-3	-	few	TRBJ2-7	TGTGCCAGCAGTTACGGGGAGGTCTACGAGCAGTACTTC	CASSYGEVYEQYF
TRBV7-2	-	many	TRBJ1-5	TGTGCCAGCAGCTCAGAATATAGCAATCAGCCCCAGCATTTT	CASSSEYSNQPQHF
TRBV6-2/TRBV6-3	TRBD2	few	TRBJ2-7	TGTGCCAGCAGTTACCCGGGACTAGCGGGAGGGCTAAACTACGAGCAGTACTTC	CASSYPGLAGGLNYEQYF
TRBV29-1	TRBD1	-	TRBJ1-1	TGCAGCGTTGAAGAGCCCTGGACAGGGGGCGGGGGCACTGAAGCTTTCTTT	CSVEEPWTGGGGTEAFF
TRBV10-2	-	few	TRBJ2-7	TGCGCCAGCAGTGAGTCTCTGGGGACAGTCATTACGGGGGACGAGCAGTACTTC	CASSESLGTVITGDEQYF
TRBV5-1	TRBD1	-	TRBJ2-1	TGCGCCAGCAGCTTGAGGGGACAGGGCAATGAGCAGTTCTTC	CASSLRGQGNEQFF
TRBV3-1	TRBD1	-	TRBJ1-3	TGTGCCAGCAGCCAAGATGGGACCGGGACAGGATACTCTGGAAACACCATATATTTT	CASSQDGTGTGYSGNTIYF
TRBV29-1	TRBD1	many	TRBJ1-2	TGCAGCGTTGGAGACAGGGGGAACTATGGCTACACCTTC	CSVGDRGNYGYTF
TRBV20-1	TRBD1	few	TRBJ1-1	TGCAGTGCTGACCCGACAGGGCAACTCACTGAAGCTTTCTTT	CSADPTGQLTEAFF
TRBV18	TRBD2	-	TRBJ2-1	TGTGCCAGCTCACCACGGGCGGGGGATAGCTCCTACAATGAGCAGTTCTTC	CASSPRAGDSSYNEQFF
TRBV11-2	-	-	TRBJ2-5	TGTGCCAGCAGCTTAGCGGCGGACGCAACAGGAGAGACCCAGTACTTC	CASSLAADATGETQYF